The 30 T cell receptor beta chains presented below share a single source sample, sequenced in a study of blood T cell repertoires in COVID-19. Using immunoSEQ multiplex PCR, the repertoire was profiled, and TCRdb retains in-frame clones only, with some absent. The table lists fewer than 400,000 clones, 85% to 90% of them singletons, with 1.5% to 2% in the top ten. The sequenced material came from PBMCs or T cells enriched from blood (not recorded which). The receptors were gathered from a woman aged 30 to 39 who had recovered from COVID-19.

The V call is TRBV2, the J call TRBJ2-1; 9 bases map to TRBD2. This CDR3 comprises 14 residues. V lost 7 bases, J lost 6 bases, and 7 bases stayed unmatched. Germline values: CDR1 SNHLY, CDR2 FYNNEI. The CDR3 reads CASIRERGVNEQFF. CDR3 DNA: TGTGCCAGCATTCGCGAGCGGGGGGTCAATGAGCAGTTCTTC.

The chain carries TRBV7-9 and TRBJ2-1; D is ambiguous. V lost 2 bases to trimming and J lost 3 bases, with 14 bases between them. Germline CDR1 SEHNR, CDR2 FQNEAQ (reference sequence). CDR3 length: 16 amino acids. The CDR3 is CASSLYLATDYNEQFF. As DNA, the CDR3 is TGTGCCAGCAGCTTATATCTGGCTACAGACTACAATGAGCAGTTCTTC. The complete variable domain, with remaining parts taken from reference TRBV7-9 and TRBJ2-1, reads DTGVSQNPRHKITKRGQNVTFRCDPISEHNRLYWYRQTLGQGPEFLTYFQNEAQLEKSRLLSDRFSAERPKGSFSTLEIQRTEQGDSAMYLCASSLYLATDYNEQFFGPGTRLTVL.

The chain carries TRBV4-2 and TRBJ2-1; tentative D call: TRBD2 (5 bases). V lost 0 bases and J 2 bases, leaving 14 bases between the germline ends. CDR3 length: 17 amino acids. Germline-derived CDR1 and CDR2 are LGHNA and YNFKEQ. The chain's CDR3 is CASSQESSGLPYNEQFF. The CDR3, as DNA: TGTGCCAGCAGCCAAGAAAGCAGCGGCCTTCCCTACAATGAGCAGTTCTTC.

V usage is TRBV28 and J usage is TRBJ1-5; 12 positions match TRBD1. The length of the CDR3 is 16 residues. The germline gives CDR1 MDHEN, CDR2 SYDVKM. Trimming took 6 bases from V and 4 from J; bases not matched to a gene: 7. CDR3 in amino acids: CASRRPGQGANQPQHF. The DNA for the CDR3 is TGTGCCAGCAGACGACCGGGACAGGGGGCAAATCAGCCCCAGCATTTT.

This chain uses TRBV5-1 with TRBJ1-4; D might be TRBD1 (5 bases). CDR1 SGHRS and CDR2 YFSETQ come from the germline V gene. CDR3 length: 15 amino acids. V shed 0 bases and J shed 0 bases, with 6 bases lying between them. In DNA, the CDR3 is TGCGCCAGCAGCTTGGCAGGGACAACTAATGAAAAACTGTTTTTT. This codes for CASSLAGTTNEKLFF.

V is TRBV11-2 and J is TRBJ2-7; TRBD2 aligns across 11 bases. Germline V gene data show CDR1 as SGHAT and CDR2 as FQNNGV. This CDR3 spans 11 amino acids. The V and J ends lost 5 bases and 12 bases, in that order; junction bases with no gene match: 3. The chain's CDR3 is CASSHGTSGYF. The CDR3 DNA is TGTGCCAGCAGCCACGGGACTAGCGGGTACTTC.

This clone appeared a few times. The chain joins TRBV11-2 to TRBJ2-3; 7 nucleotides align to TRBD1. The ends lost 4 bases at V and 2 bases at J; junction bases unmatched: 6. The CDR3 consists of 15 residues. CDR1 SGHAT and CDR2 FQNNGV come from the germline V gene. The CDR3 spells CASSYRDRTTDTQYF. In nucleotides, the CDR3 is TGTGCCAGCAGCTACCGGGACAGAACCACAGATACGCAGTATTTT.

The V call is TRBV12-1, the J call TRBJ2-3; the D call in the table, TRBD2, was not verified against the DNA. TRBV12-1 has pseudogene status. CDR3 length: 16 residues. DNA for the CDR3: TGTGCCAGCTCCCCCCGGGGCGGCGGGGACACAGATACGCAGTATTTT. Translating gives CASSPRGGGDTDTQYF.

The chain uses TRBV4-2 and TRBJ2-5, with 9 bases aligning to TRBD1. V trimming: 1 base; J trimming: 4 bases; junction bases outside the gene matches: 7. The V gene's germline CDR1 is LGHNA and CDR2 YNFKEQ. The length of the CDR3 is 16 residues. In DNA form, the CDR3 reads TGTGCCAGCAGCCAAGGAGGAAGGACAGGGGTAGAGACCCAGTACTTC. It encodes CASSQGGRTGVETQYF.

This rearrangement joins TRBV3-1 (or the pseudogene TRBV3-2) to TRBJ2-1; D ambiguous. Germline-derived CDR1 and CDR2 are LGHDT and YNNKEL (reference sequence). This CDR3 has 13 residues. Trimming pared 0 bases from V and 4 bases from J, leaving 4 bases between. The CDR3 protein is CASSQDRYNEQFF. For the CDR3, the DNA is TGTGCCAGCAGCCAAGATCGGTACAATGAGCAGTTCTTC.

This clone was counted once. The chain uses TRBV19 and TRBJ1-2; 10 nucleotides agree with TRBD1. CDR1 is LNHDA and CDR2 is SQIVND in the germline V gene (reference sequence). This CDR3 is 15 amino acids long. After removal of 5 bases from V and 6 bases from J, the junction contained 9 bases not matched to a gene. The CDR3 region is CASSASPGQGNGYTF. The CDR3 nucleotides read TGTGCCAGTAGTGCCTCACCGGGACAGGGGAATGGCTACACCTTC.

This chain connects TRBV5-4 to TRBJ1-3; 10 positions match TRBD1. This CDR3 contains 16 residues. Germline lookup yields CDR1 SGHNT and CDR2 YYREEE (reference sequence). V trimming: 2 bases; J trimming: 4 bases; junction bases outside the gene matches: 6. The DNA of the CDR3 is TGTGCCAGCAGCTTCACCGGGACAGGGGTCGGAAACACCATATATTTT. It translates to CASSFTGTGVGNTIYF.

The V gene is TRBV19, the J gene TRBJ2-2; D is possibly TRBD2 (5 bases). V was trimmed by 3 bases and J by 6 bases, leaving 14 bases between them. The CDR3 is made up of 15 amino acids. Per the germline V gene, CDR1 is LNHDA and CDR2 is SQIVND (reference sequence). CDR3 residues: CASSMIGGRAGELFF. DNA of the CDR3: TGTGCCAGTAGTATGATCGGCGGGCGGGCCGGGGAGCTGTTTTTT.

The chain links TRBV7-8 to TRBJ2-1, with 8 bases aligning to TRBD1. Germline V CDR1 and CDR2: SGHVS, FQNEAQ. With V trimmed by 5 bases and J by 8 bases, 11 bases remained unmatched. CDR3 length: 15 amino acids. CDR3 residues: CASSPLPQGEDEQFF. Written as DNA, the CDR3 is TGTGCCAGCAGCCCCCTACCACAGGGGGAGGATGAGCAGTTCTTC.

This chain connects TRBV19 to TRBJ2-2; 9 positions agree with TRBD2. The CDR3 is 15 amino acids. The germline CDR1 and CDR2 sequences are LNHDA and SQIVND (reference sequence). After removal of 2 bases from V and 5 bases from J, the junction contained 3 bases not matched to a gene. This CDR3 reads CASSIYSGRTGELFF. For the CDR3, the DNA is TGTGCCAGTAGTATATATAGCGGGAGAACCGGGGAGCTGTTTTTT.

About this clone itself: The same CDR3 is also encoded by other DNA sequences in this sample. The chain has TRBV19 and TRBJ2-7; possible D gene TRBD2, 5 bases. Trimming pared 3 bases from V and 4 bases from J, leaving 7 bases between. Germline V gives CDR1 LNHDA, CDR2 SQIVND (reference sequence). The CDR3 runs to 12 residues. CDR3 sequence reads: CASSIGGYEQYF. The DNA for the CDR3 is TGTGCCAGTAGTATTGGAGGTTACGAGCAGTACTTC.

The genes are TRBV5-1 and TRBJ2-6; no firm D call. Per germline, CDR1 SGHRS and CDR2 YFSETQ. V was trimmed by 3 bases and J by 0 bases, leaving 10 bases between them. There are 16 residues in the CDR3. In DNA form, the CDR3 reads TGCGCCAGCAGCTGGGCCGGCAACTCTGGGGCCAACGTCCTGACTTTC. Protein sequence: CASSWAGNSGANVLTF.

The chain links TRBV19 to TRBJ1-1; D might be TRBD1 (5 bases). Looked up from germline, CDR1 is LNHDA and CDR2 is SQIVND (reference sequence). Trimming pared 10 bases from V and 2 bases from J, leaving 17 bases between. The CDR3 is 14 residues long. The CDR3 region is CATRTQIINTEAFF. DNA of the CDR3: TGTGCCACCCGGACACAAATTATTAACACTGAAGCTTTCTTT.

The CDR3 loop reads CASSPGQGFVNEQFF. The CDR3 nucleotides read TGCGCCAGCAGCCCCGGACAGGGGTTTGTCAATGAGCAGTTCTTC. This chain links TRBV5-1 with TRBJ2-1, with 9 bases aligning to TRBD1. The length of the CDR3 is 15 residues. J was trimmed by 6 bases and V by 4 bases; bases with no gene match: 8. Germline CDR1 SGHRS, CDR2 YFSETQ.

V and J are TRBV6-5 and TRBJ2-7, with no clear D. V was trimmed by 2 bases and J by 3 bases, leaving 11 bases between them. Germline V gene lookup returns CDR1 MNHEY and CDR2 SVGAGI. There are 14 residues in the CDR3. The CDR3 DNA is TGTGCCAGCAGTTACATTGGGCTTGGCTACGAGCAGTACTTC. Its protein product is CASSYIGLGYEQYF.

Note on this clone: Other DNA sequences in the sample encode the same CDR3. The chain is built from TRBV28 and TRBJ1-2; D remains ambiguous. V gave up 3 bases and J gave up 7 bases, with 9 bases separating them. Germline V gene data show CDR1 as MDHEN and CDR2 as SYDVKM. The CDR3 is 12 amino acids. The CDR3 DNA is TGTGCCAGCAGTTTTCGGGGAAGTGGCTACACCTTC. Protein: CASSFRGSGYTF.

This clone was observed a few times. V gene TRBV4-1 combines with J gene TRBJ1-2; D may be TRBD1 (6 bases). V shed 3 bases and J shed 3 bases, with 11 bases lying between them. Germline V lookup: CDR1 MGHRA, CDR2 YSYEKL. The CDR3 loop spans 14 amino acids. DNA for the CDR3: TGCGCCAGCAGCCATACAGGGACCGACTATGGCTACACCTTC. Translation: CASSHTGTDYGYTF.

This clone was recorded once. The chain employs TRBV7-9 and TRBJ1-2, with D possibly being TRBD1 (5 bases). This CDR3 has 15 residues. V lost 2 bases and J lost 0, with 10 bases in between. The V gene's germline CDR1 is SEHNR and CDR2 FQNEAQ (reference sequence). Here the CDR3 reads CASSLTDSPNYGYTF. CDR3 in DNA: TGTGCCAGCAGCTTAACCGACAGCCCTAACTATGGCTACACCTTC.

The CDR3 coding sequence is TGTGCCAGCAGGGAGGGGACCGCTGAAGCTTTCTTT. Its protein product is CASREGTAEAFF. This rearrangement joins TRBV11-1 to TRBJ1-1, with D perhaps matching TRBD1 (5 bases). The germline gives CDR1 SGHAT, CDR2 FQDESV (reference sequence). V lost 6 bases to trimming and J lost 6 bases, with 11 bases between them. The CDR3 has 12 residues.

The rearrangement links TRBV3-1 (or the pseudogene TRBV3-2) to TRBJ2-2, with TRBD2 matching over 7 bases. Germline V lookup: CDR1 LGHDT, CDR2 YNNKEL (reference sequence). Trimming took 3 bases from V and 0 from J; bases not matched to a gene: 7. The CDR3 length is 17 residues. CDR3 DNA: TGTGCCAGCAGCCAGTCTAGCGGAGGTGCGAACACCGGGGAGCTGTTTTTT. Translation: CASSQSSGGANTGELFF.

The chain couples TRBV7-9 to TRBJ1-1; D unclear. Per the germline V gene, CDR1 is SEHNR and CDR2 is FQNEAQ (reference sequence). The V end lost 6 bases, the J end lost 3 bases, and 8 bases lay between the germline ends. This CDR3 has 12 amino acids. As DNA, the CDR3 is TGTGCCAGCAGGCCAGAATACACTGAAGCTTTCTTT. This gives the protein CASRPEYTEAFF.

This clone was seen only a few times. The V gene is TRBV3-1 (or the pseudogene TRBV3-2), the J gene TRBJ2-1; TRBD2 matches at 8 bases. Germline V gives CDR1 LGHDT, CDR2 YNNKEL (reference sequence). The CDR3 covers 18 residues. V shed 5 bases, J shed 4 bases, and the junction held 16 bases outside the gene matches. The CDR3 nucleotides are TGTGCCAGCAGCTCAATCATTCTTGCGGGAGGACTATACAATGAGCAGTTCTTC. Its protein is CASSSIILAGGLYNEQFF.

This chain links TRBV7-3 with TRBJ1-1; D might be TRBD1 (5 bases). Trimming took 4 bases from V and 2 from J, leaving 11 bases between them. Germline V gives CDR1 SGHTA, CDR2 FQGTGA. This CDR3 region has 14 residues. CDR3 loop: CASSSSGHNTEAFF. In DNA, the CDR3 is TGTGCCAGCAGCTCCTCAGGACATAACACTGAAGCTTTCTTT.

The CDR3 sequence: CASSDPRGDISTDTQYF. The CDR3 DNA is TGCGCCAGCAGTGATCCTCGGGGGGACATTAGCACAGATACGCAGTATTTT. The gene calls are TRBV10-1 and TRBJ2-3, with D maybe TRBD2 (7 bases). The V end was cut by 3 bases, the J end by 0 bases, with 16 bases between. From germline, CDR1 is WNHNN and CDR2 SYGVQD (reference sequence). This CDR3 is 17 amino acids long.

The CDR3 bases are TGTGCCAGCAGTACTAGCGGGAGGTCCAACAATGAGCAGTTCTTC. As protein: CASSTSGRSNNEQFF. The chain joins TRBV2 to TRBJ2-1; 12 bases are shared with TRBD2. Germline lookup yields CDR1 SNHLY and CDR2 FYNNEI. V gave up 5 bases and J gave up 5 bases; unmatched junction bases: 4. This CDR3 is 15 amino acids long.